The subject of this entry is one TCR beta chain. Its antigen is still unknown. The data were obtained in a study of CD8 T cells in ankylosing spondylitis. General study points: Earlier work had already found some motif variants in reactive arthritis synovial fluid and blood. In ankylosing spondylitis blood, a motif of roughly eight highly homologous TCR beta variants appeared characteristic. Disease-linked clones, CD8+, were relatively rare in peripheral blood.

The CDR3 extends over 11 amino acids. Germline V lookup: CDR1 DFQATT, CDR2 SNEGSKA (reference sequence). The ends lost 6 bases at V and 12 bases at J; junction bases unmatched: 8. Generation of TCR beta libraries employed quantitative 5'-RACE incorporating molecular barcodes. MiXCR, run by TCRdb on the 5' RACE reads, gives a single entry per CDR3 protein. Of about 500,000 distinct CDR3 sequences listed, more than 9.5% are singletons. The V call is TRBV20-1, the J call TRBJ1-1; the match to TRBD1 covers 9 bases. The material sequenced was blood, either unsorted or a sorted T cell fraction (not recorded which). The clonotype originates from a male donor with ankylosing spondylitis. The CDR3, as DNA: TGCAGTGCCCCCTGGACAGGGGCGTCTTTCTTT. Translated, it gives CSAPWTGASFF.